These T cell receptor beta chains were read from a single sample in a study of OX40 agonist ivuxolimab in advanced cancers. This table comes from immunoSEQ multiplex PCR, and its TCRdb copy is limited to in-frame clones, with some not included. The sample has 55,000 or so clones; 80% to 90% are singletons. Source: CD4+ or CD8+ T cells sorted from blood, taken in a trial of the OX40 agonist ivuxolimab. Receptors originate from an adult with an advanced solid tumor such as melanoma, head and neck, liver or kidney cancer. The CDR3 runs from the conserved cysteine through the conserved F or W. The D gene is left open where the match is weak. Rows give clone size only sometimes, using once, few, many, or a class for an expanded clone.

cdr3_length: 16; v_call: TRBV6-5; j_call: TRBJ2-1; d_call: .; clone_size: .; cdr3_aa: CASSFSGFSGANEQFF; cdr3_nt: TGTGCCAGCAGTTTCTCCGGTTTTTCCGGTGCCAATGAGCAGTTCTTC
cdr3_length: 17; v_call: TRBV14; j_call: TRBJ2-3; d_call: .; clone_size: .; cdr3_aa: CASSQQRGRGSTDTQYF; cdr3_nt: TGTGCCAGCAGCCAACAACGTGGCAGGGGTAGCACAGATACGCAGTATTTT
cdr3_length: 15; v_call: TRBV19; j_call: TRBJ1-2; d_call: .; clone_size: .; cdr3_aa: CASSISGKGDYGYTF; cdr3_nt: TGTGCCAGTAGTATTTCAGGGAAGGGCGACTATGGCTACACCTTC
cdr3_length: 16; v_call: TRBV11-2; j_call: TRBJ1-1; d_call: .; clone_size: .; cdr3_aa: CASSLDQQGQGTEAFF; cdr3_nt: TGTGCCAGCAGCTTAGATCAGCAGGGGCAGGGCACTGAAGCTTTCTTT
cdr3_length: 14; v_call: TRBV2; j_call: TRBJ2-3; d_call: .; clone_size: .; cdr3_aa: CASSRDQLTDTQYF; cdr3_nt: TGTGCCAGCAGCCGGGACCAACTCACAGATACGCAGTATTTT
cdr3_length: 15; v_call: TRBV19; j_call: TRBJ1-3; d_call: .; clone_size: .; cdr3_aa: CASNPGPVSGNTIYF; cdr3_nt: TGTGCCAGTAATCCGGGGCCCGTCTCTGGAAACACCATATATTTT
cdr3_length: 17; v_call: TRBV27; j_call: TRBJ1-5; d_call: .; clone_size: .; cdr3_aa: CASSPSPGGLSNQPQHF; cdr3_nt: TGTGCCAGCAGTCCCTCCCCGGGGGGGTTGAGCAATCAGCCCCAGCATTTT
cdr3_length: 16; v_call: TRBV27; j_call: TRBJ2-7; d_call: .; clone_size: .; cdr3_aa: CASSLGRQARSYEQYF; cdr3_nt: TGTGCCAGCAGTTTAGGGCGGCAGGCGCGCTCCTACGAGCAGTACTTC
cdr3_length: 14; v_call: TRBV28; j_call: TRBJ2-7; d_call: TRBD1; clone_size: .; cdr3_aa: CASWQRGRRDEQYF; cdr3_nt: TGTGCCAGCTGGCAAAGGGGGCGACGAGACGAGCAGTACTTC
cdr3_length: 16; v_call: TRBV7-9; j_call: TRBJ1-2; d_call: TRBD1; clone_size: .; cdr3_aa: CASSRGTGDENYGYTF; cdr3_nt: TGTGCCAGCAGCCGCGGGACAGGGGATGAGAACTATGGCTACACCTTC
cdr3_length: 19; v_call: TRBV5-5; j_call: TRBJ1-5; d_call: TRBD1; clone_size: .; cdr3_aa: CASSLLWDRLEWGNQPQHF; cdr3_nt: TGTGCCAGCAGCTTGCTCTGGGACAGGCTCGAATGGGGCAATCAGCCCCAGCATTTT
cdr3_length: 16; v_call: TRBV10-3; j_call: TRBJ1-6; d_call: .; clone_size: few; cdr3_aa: CAISDNRDSYNSPLHF; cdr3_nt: TGTGCCATCAGTGATAACAGGGACTCCTATAATTCACCCCTCCACTTT
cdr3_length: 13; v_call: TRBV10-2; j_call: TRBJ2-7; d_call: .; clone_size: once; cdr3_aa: CASSRLPAYEQYF; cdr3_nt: TGCGCCAGCAGTAGGCTTCCAGCCTACGAGCAGTACTTC
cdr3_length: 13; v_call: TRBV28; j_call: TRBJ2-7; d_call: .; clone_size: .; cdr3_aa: CASTRRDPYEQYF; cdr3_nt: TGTGCCAGCACCCGGAGGGACCCCTACGAGCAGTACTTC
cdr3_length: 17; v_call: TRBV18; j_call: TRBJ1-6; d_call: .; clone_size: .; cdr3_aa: CASSPKGPPRENSPLHF; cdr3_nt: TGTGCCAGCTCACCTAAGGGGCCGCCTCGGGAAAATTCACCCCTCCACTTT
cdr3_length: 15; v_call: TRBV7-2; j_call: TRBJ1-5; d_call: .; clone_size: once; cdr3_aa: CASSIDSTSNQPQHF; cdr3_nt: TGTGCCAGCAGCATAGACTCGACAAGCAATCAGCCCCAGCATTTT
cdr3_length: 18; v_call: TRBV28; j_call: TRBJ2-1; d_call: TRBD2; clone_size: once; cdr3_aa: CASSSPRLAGAQKNEQFF; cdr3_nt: TGTGCCAGCAGTTCCCCCCGACTAGCGGGGGCCCAGAAGAATGAGCAGTTCTTC
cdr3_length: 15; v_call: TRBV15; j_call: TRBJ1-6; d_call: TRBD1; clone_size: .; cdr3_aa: CATSTGTGVNSPLHF; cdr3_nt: TGTGCCACCAGCACAGGGACAGGAGTAAATTCACCCCTCCACTTT
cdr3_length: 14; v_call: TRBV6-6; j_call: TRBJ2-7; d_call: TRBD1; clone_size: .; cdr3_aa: CASSRDRAGYEQYF; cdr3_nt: TGTGCCAGCAGTCGGGACAGGGCAGGCTACGAGCAGTACTTC
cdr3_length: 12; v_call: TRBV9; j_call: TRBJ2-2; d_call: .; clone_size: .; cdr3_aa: CASSAKGGELFF; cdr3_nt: TGTGCCAGCAGCGCCAAAGGGGGGGAGCTGTTTTTT
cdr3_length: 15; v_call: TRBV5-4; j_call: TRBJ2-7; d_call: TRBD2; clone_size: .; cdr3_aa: CASSPGTSGVYEQYF; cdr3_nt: TGTGCCAGCAGCCCCGGGACTAGCGGGGTCTACGAGCAGTACTTC
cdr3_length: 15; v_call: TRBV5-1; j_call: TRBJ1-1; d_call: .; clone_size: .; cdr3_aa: CASSFLGARDTEAFF; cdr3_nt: TGCGCCAGCAGCTTTTTGGGGGCACGGGACACTGAAGCTTTCTTT
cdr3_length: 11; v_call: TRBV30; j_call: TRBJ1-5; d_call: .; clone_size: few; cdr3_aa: CAWSRGEAQHF; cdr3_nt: TGTGCCTGGAGCCGGGGAGAGGCCCAGCATTTT
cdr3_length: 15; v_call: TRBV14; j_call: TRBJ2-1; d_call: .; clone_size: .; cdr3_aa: CASSQVRTTYNEQFF; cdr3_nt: TGTGCCAGCAGCCAAGTCCGGACTACTTACAATGAGCAGTTCTTC
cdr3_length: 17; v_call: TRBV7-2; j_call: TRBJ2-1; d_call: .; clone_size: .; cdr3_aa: CASSPPVLGSSYNEQFF; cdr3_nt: TGTGCCAGCAGCCCTCCCGTGTTGGGGAGCTCCTACAATGAGCAGTTCTTC
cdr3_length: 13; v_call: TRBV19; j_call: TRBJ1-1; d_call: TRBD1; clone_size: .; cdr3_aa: CASSINRGTEAFF; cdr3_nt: TGTGCCAGTAGTATCAACAGGGGGACTGAAGCTTTCTTT
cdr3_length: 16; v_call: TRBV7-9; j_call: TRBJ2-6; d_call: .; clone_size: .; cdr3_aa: CASSLLRLSGANVLTF; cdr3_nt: TGTGCCAGCAGCTTGCTCAGGCTCTCTGGGGCCAACGTCCTGACTTTC
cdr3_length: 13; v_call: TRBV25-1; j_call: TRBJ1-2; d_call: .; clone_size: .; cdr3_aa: CASSVTGNYGYTF; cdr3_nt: TGTGCCAGCAGTGTCACGGGTAACTATGGCTACACCTTC
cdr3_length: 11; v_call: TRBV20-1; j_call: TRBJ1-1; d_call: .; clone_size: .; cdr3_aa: CSAQQNTEAFF; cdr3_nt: TGCAGTGCCCAACAAAACACTGAAGCTTTCTTT
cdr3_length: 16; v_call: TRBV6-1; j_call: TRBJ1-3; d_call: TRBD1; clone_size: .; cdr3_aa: CASSEADRGFGNTIYF; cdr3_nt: TGTGCCAGCAGTGAAGCGGACAGGGGATTTGGAAACACCATATATTTT
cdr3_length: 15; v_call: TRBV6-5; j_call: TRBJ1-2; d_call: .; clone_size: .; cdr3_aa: CASTAGRAVTGGYTF; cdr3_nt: TGTGCCAGCACCGCTGGCAGGGCGGTCACGGGAGGCTACACCTTC
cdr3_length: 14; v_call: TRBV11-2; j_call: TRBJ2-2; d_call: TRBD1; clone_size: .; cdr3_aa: CATKQGESTGELFF; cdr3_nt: TGTGCCACCAAACAGGGGGAGAGCACCGGGGAGCTGTTTTTT
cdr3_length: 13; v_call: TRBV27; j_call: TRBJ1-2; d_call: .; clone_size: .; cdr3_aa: CASKKTGLSGYTF; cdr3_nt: TGTGCCAGCAAAAAAACAGGGCTATCTGGCTACACCTTC
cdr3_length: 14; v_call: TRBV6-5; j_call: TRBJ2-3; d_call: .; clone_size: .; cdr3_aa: CASRPSPFTDTQYF; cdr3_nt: TGTGCCAGCAGGCCATCCCCCTTCACAGATACGCAGTATTTT
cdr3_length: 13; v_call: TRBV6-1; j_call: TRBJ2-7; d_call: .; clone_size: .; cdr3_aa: CASDAGFSYEQYF; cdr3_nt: TGTGCCAGCGATGCAGGTTTCTCCTACGAGCAGTACTTC
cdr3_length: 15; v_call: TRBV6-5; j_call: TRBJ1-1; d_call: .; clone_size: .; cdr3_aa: CASSNEGWGDTEAFF; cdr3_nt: TGTGCCAGCAGCAACGAGGGGTGGGGGGACACTGAAGCTTTCTTT
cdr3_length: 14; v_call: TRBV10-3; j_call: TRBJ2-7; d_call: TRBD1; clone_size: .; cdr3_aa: CAISELTGAGEQYF; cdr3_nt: TGTGCCATCAGTGAACTGACAGGGGCGGGCGAGCAGTACTTC
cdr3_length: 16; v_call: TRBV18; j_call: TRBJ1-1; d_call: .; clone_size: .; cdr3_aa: CASSPPSGIRNTEAFF; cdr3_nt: TGTGCCAGCTCACCACCGTCTGGGATTCGGAACACTGAAGCTTTCTTT
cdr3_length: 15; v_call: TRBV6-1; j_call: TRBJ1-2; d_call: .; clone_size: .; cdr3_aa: CASSEAGDGGLGYTF; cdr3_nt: TGTGCCAGCAGTGAAGCAGGGGACGGTGGCCTTGGCTACACCTTC
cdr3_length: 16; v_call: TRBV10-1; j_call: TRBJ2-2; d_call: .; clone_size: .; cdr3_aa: CASSEMSQGGTGELFF; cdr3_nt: TGCGCCAGCAGTGAGATGAGTCAGGGAGGCACCGGGGAGCTGTTTTTT